A selection of T cell receptor beta chains follows, all from one sample in a study of T cell responses to AZD1222 COVID-19 vaccine. The data were produced by immunoSEQ multiplex PCR, yet TCRdb's version contains in-frame clones alone and is incomplete. The data hold some 130,000 clones, with around 85% observed a single time. The input for sequencing was peripheral blood, taken on day 0 of AZD1222 vaccination. The source of these receptors is an adult in good health. Each CDR3 is given with its conserved first and last residue. Each record gives: V gene, CDR3 protein.

TRBV5-8	CASRSPSGGNYGYTF
TRBV6-6	CASGNQVQPQHF
TRBV3-1/TRBV3-2	CASSLGVNEQFF
TRBV18	CASSRQNTEAFF
TRBV19	CASSMSRFNTEAFF
TRBV11-2	CASSPPFRAADTQYF
TRBV2	CASRSNLVDYGYTF
TRBV10-2	CASIDEEVYEQYF
TRBV28	CASSISGPTDTQYF
TRBV11-2	CASSLGASSKTQYF
TRBV30	CAWTPAFNYGYTF
TRBV30	CAWSVAGGPERNEQFF
TRBV15	CATSRGDRRDNEQFF
TRBV5-1	CASSPRGEGDYGYTF
TRBV5-1	CASSPSGTGTYEQYF
TRBV6-5	CASRTGANTEAFF
TRBV6-2/TRBV6-3	CASSSRAGSTEAFF
TRBV18	CASSPMNPSSPLF